This entry features one T cell receptor (beta chain) sequence. Its antigen is undetermined. The data were obtained in a study of beta chain features in type 1 diabetes. Germline V CDR1 and CDR2: KGHSH, LQKENI. Trimming took 4 bases from V and 1 from J, leaving 10 bases between them. This CDR3 region has 14 residues. TCRB transcripts that were expressed got sequenced, as all of the isolated RNA had been reverse transcribed. Profiled with immunoSEQ multiplex PCR; TCRdb holds only in-frame clones, not every one. The sample carries hundreds of thousands of clones, approximately 12% recorded once. Overall study findings and caveats: For TCRB rearrangement, an influence of HLA type remained unresolved here. PCR might preferentially amplify shorter templates, equally in patients and controls. Because the template was cDNA, high-expressing cells might be over-represented. Significant though moderate, a shortening of TCRB CDR3s appeared in all four CD4+ subsets of Type 1 diabetes patients.

The genes are TRBV18 and TRBJ1-1, with a tentative D call TRBD1 (6 bases). The specimen was naive CD4+ T cells from blood. This receptor was obtained from a young man in good health. The CDR3 DNA sequence: TGTGCCAGCTCACAGGGGGTCGGGAACACTGAAGCTTTCTTT. It yields the protein CASSQGVGNTEAFF.